Listed below are T cell receptor beta chains from one sample, sequenced in a study of T cell repertoires in aging, cancer and after chemotherapy. In TCRdb, the multiplex PCR reads were re-called with MiXCR into one record per CDR3 protein. This table has over 3,000 distinct CDR3 sequences, around 28% appearing once. Sequenced input: blood. These receptor sequences come from a human donor with a solid tumor. The CDR3 runs from the conserved cysteine through the conserved F or W. The order of the fields is J gene, clone size, D gene, V gene, CDR3 protein, CDR3 DNA. The D gene is left open where the match is weak. Not all rows give a size; the values are once, few, many and, for expanded clones, a class.

TRBJ1-4	few	TRBD1	TRBV13	CASSLAGGSFNEKLFF	TGTGCCAGCAGCTTAGCAGGGGGGAGTTTCAATGAAAAACTGTTTTTT
TRBJ2-2	medium-sized	NA	TRBV6-5	CASSYSPSRSGELFF	TGTGCCAGCAGTTACTCGCCTAGCCGGAGCGGGGAGCTGTTTTTT
TRBJ2-1	few	TRBD2	TRBV18	CASSSEIAGEGEQFF	TGTGCCAGCTCGTCTGAAATAGCGGGAGAGGGGGAGCAGTTCTTC
TRBJ1-3	NA	NA	TRBV19	CASSIGDSVNTIYF	TGTGCCAGTAGTATCGGAGACAGTGTAAACACCATATATTTT
TRBJ1-1	NA	TRBD1	TRBV12-3/TRBV12-4	CASSPDRVSEAFF	TGTGCCAGCAGCCCTGACAGGGTGTCTGAAGCTTTCTTT
TRBJ1-5	few	NA	TRBV19	CASSRGQIPNQPQHF	TGTGCCAGTAGTAGGGGCCAAATACCTAATCAGCCCCAGCATTTT
TRBJ2-1	NA	TRBD2	TRBV18	CASSLTSENEQFF	TGTGCCAGCTCACTGACTAGCGAGAATGAGCAGTTCTTC
TRBJ1-2	NA	TRBD1	TRBV7-3	CASSPGTAYGYTF	TGTGCCAGCAGCCCCGGGACAGCTTATGGCTACACCTTC
TRBJ2-5	NA	NA	TRBV15	CATSRERQRETQYF	TGTGCCACCAGCAGAGAAAGACAGCGAGAGACCCAGTACTTC
TRBJ2-1	NA	NA	TRBV6-4	CASSDSAGSYNEQFF	TGTGCCAGCAGTGACTCCGCAGGGAGCTACAATGAGCAGTTCTTC
TRBJ1-4	NA	NA	TRBV19	CASRGRGREKLFF	TGTGCCAGTAGAGGCAGGGGTCGGGAAAAACTGTTTTTT
TRBJ1-1	NA	NA	TRBV6-5	CASSYSGADTKAFF	TGTGCCAGCAGTTACTCAGGGGCGGACACTAAAGCTTTCTTT
TRBJ2-7	once	NA	TRBV10-3	CAISEVGGYEEYF	TGTGCCATCAGTGAAGTGGGGGGCTACGAGGAGTACTTC
TRBJ1-5	NA	TRBD1	TRBV6-1	CASSGTGQQPQHF	TGTGCCAGCAGTGGGACAGGGCAACAGCCCCAGCATTTT
TRBJ2-5	few	NA	TRBV5-4	CASSLEGRQRTQYF	TGTGCCAGCAGCTTGGAAGGGCGTCAGCGGACCCAGTACTTC
TRBJ1-1	NA	NA	TRBV18	CASSPMGNTEAFF	TGTGCCAGCTCCCCGATGGGGAACACTGAAGCTTTCTTT
TRBJ2-1	medium-sized	TRBD2	TRBV30	CAWGIPGLAGAEGEQFF	TGTGCCTGGGGTATTCCGGGACTAGCGGGAGCCGAGGGTGAGCAGTTCTTC
TRBJ1-1	NA	NA	TRBV20-1	CSASSSMNTEAFF	TGCAGTGCTAGTTCTTCTATGAACACTGAAGCTTTCTTT
TRBJ2-1	once	NA	TRBV5-1	CASSPVAGRYNEQFF	TGCGCCAGCAGCCCGGTGGCAGGGCGTTACAATGAGCAGTTCTTC
TRBJ2-2	NA	NA	TRBV7-9	CASSLARLAGELFF	TGTGCCAGCAGCTTAGCGAGGCTAGCCGGGGAGCTGTTTTTT
TRBJ2-5	few	TRBD2	TRBV20-1	CSARDRAGVRETQYF	TGCAGTGCTAGAGATCGGGCGGGAGTAAGAGAGACCCAGTACTTC
TRBJ1-1	NA	TRBD1	TRBV29-1	CSVWPGQGAIWSAFF	TGCAGCGTGTGGCCGGGACAGGGGGCGATTTGGTCGGCTTTCTTT
TRBJ2-3	few	NA	TRBV20-1	CSAHRGREPTDTQYF	TGCAGTGCCCACCGGGGGCGGGAGCCCACAGATACGCAGTATTTT
TRBJ2-1	NA	TRBD2	TRBV10-3	CAIRTVAGGWYEQFF	TGTGCCATCAGGACGGTAGCGGGAGGTTGGTATGAGCAGTTCTTC
TRBJ2-1	NA	NA	TRBV10-3	CAISESRRYDEQFF	TGTGCCATCAGTGAGTCGAGAAGGTACGATGAGCAGTTCTTC
TRBJ2-2	NA	NA	TRBV19	CASSISSGVTGELFF	TGTGCCAGTAGTATCTCTTCGGGAGTTACCGGGGAGCTGTTTTTT